This T cell receptor beta chain derives from a study of cytomegalovirus exposure and HLA in healthy donors. Trimming took off 2 bases at V and 4 bases at J, with 8 bases between the two ends. From germline, CDR1 is MNHEY and CDR2 SMNVEV (reference sequence). The CDR3 covers 13 residues. The PCR was carried out with 60 Vbeta primers and 13 Jbeta primers. Libraries were prepared by immunoSEQ multiplex PCR; TCRdb keeps only in-frame clonotypes and omits some of them. This repertoire shows approximately 90,000 clones, 85% found once; its top ten account for over 7%. The V and J genes are TRBV27 and TRBJ1-2, with D hard to call. What was sequenced was PBMCs. The TCR was taken from a man aged 40-49 years in good health and CMV-seropositive. CDR3: CASSLEEGYGYTF. The CDR3 DNA is TGTGCCAGCAGTTTAGAGGAAGGCTATGGCTACACCTTC.